Following are 31 T cell receptor beta chains from one sample sequenced in a study of identical twins. From the 5' RACE reads, TCRdb called clonotypes with MiXCR, one entry per CDR3 protein. The sample lists 1,800,000 or so distinct CDR3 sequences, roughly a third occurring once. The sample comprised cord blood. These receptors all come from a newborn girl in good health.

This clonotype was observed a handful of times. The genes are TRBV28 and TRBJ2-3; 7 nucleotides match TRBD2. Germline-derived CDR1 and CDR2 are MDHEN and SYDVKM. The CDR3 loop spans 15 amino acids. V was clipped by 5 bases and J by 2 bases; unmatched bases: 7. CDR3 loop: CASSPPLANTDTQYF. DNA for the CDR3: TGTGCCAGCAGTCCCCCACTAGCGAACACAGATACGCAGTATTTT.

This clonotype was counted many times. The rearrangement uses TRBV4-1 and TRBJ2-3; D possibly corresponds to TRBD2 (5 bases). CDR1 and CDR2 (germline): MGHRA, YSYEKL. The CDR3 spans 14 residues. Trimming stripped 3 bases from V and 2 bases from J, with 9 bases between. The CDR3 DNA reads TGCGCCAGCAGCCATAGAGGGTCCACAGATACGCAGTATTTT. Residues: CASSHRGSTDTQYF.

This clonotype was seen a few times. The chain employs TRBV10-3 and TRBJ2-3; D is undetermined. Germline values: CDR1 ENHRY, CDR2 SYGVKD. The CDR3 spans 12 residues. V gave up 4 bases and J gave up 4 bases, with 6 bases separating them. CDR3 in DNA: TGTGCCATCAGTGGTGAGGCAGATACGCAGTATTTT. Translation gives CAISGEADTQYF.

There are many counts of this clonotype. The V gene is TRBV5-1, the J gene TRBJ2-4; D gene unclear. This CDR3 has 16 amino acids. V lost 0 bases and J 0 bases, leaving 10 bases between the germline ends. Germline V CDR1 and CDR2: SGHRS, YFSETQ. The CDR3 region is CASSLAGGLAKNIQYF. In DNA form, the CDR3 reads TGCGCCAGCAGCTTGGCCGGCGGATTAGCCAAAAACATTCAGTACTTC.

The chain carries TRBV6-5 and TRBJ2-2; 11 bases match TRBD2. CDR1 and CDR2 from the germline V gene are MNHEY and SVGAGI. The CDR3 runs 17 residues. J lost 5 bases, V lost 0 bases, and 5 bases had no gene match. CDR3 loop: CASSYSLAGAGTGELFF. The CDR3 DNA follows: TGTGCCAGCAGTTACTCACTAGCGGGAGCTGGAACCGGGGAGCTGTTTTTT.

This chain connects TRBV27 to TRBJ2-1; 11 bases are shared with TRBD2. Trimming cost V 2 bases and J 6 bases; bases outside gene matches: 9. The CDR3 has 17 residues. Germline assignment: CDR1 MNHEY and CDR2 SMNVEV (reference sequence). The CDR3 DNA sequence: TGTGCCAGCAGTTTACAGGGGGATAGCGGGAGGGCCAATGAGCAGTTCTTC. Residues: CASSLQGDSGRANEQFF.

This clonotype was counted between two and nine times. This sequence joins TRBV6-5 and TRBJ2-5; weak D call: TRBD1 (6 bases). Near its end, the DNA agrees better with TRBJ2-7, so the J call may be wrong. The germline V gene encodes CDR1 MNHEY and CDR2 SVGAGI. This CDR3 spans 13 amino acids. CDR3: CASSYGPGDEQYF. The CDR3 coding sequence is TGTGCCAGCAGTTACGGGCCAGGGGACGAGCAGTACTTC.

The gene calls are TRBV5-1 and TRBJ2-3; a weak D match, TRBD1 (6 bases). Trimming pared 1 base from V and 4 bases from J, leaving 13 bases between. Looked up from germline, CDR1 is SGHRS and CDR2 is YFSETQ. The CDR3 covers 15 residues. CDR3 DNA sequence: TGCGCCAGCAGCTTGCCGGGACACACGGCAGATACGCAGTATTTT. Translating it yields CASSLPGHTADTQYF.

The chain uses TRBV5-1 and TRBJ2-3, with 9 nucleotides matching TRBD2. The CDR3 loop spans 16 amino acids. Germline CDR1 and CDR2: SGHRS and YFSETQ. With 0 bases clipped from V and 1 base from J, the junction kept 3 bases outside the gene matches. CDR3 DNA sequence: TGCGCCAGCAGCTTGGATGAGCGGGGGGGCACAGATACGCAGTATTTT. Its translation: CASSLDERGGTDTQYF.

J is TRBJ1-1 and V is TRBV7-9, with 8 bases that match TRBD1. The CDR3 has 16 residues. Germline V gene sequence: CDR1 SEHNR, CDR2 FQNEAQ (reference sequence). The ends lost 0 bases at V and 3 bases at J; junction bases unmatched: 6. CDR3 sequence: CASSLARTGTDTEAFF. DNA of the CDR3: TGTGCCAGCAGCTTAGCTAGGACAGGGACGGACACTGAAGCTTTCTTT.

This clonotype was seen ten or more times. The chain uses TRBV29-1 and TRBJ2-5, with a possible D match to TRBD1 (5 bases). Germline V lookup: CDR1 SQVTM, CDR2 ANQGSEA. Trimming shortened V by 4 bases and J by 4 bases, and 7 bases separated the two germline ends. The CDR3 is made up of 11 amino acids. The CDR3 spells CSVGQGETQYF. CDR3 in DNA: TGCAGCGTTGGTCAGGGAGAGACCCAGTACTTC.

J is TRBJ2-4 and V is TRBV20-1; TRBD1 is a possible D gene (6 bases). The CDR3 sequence is 14 residues long. From germline, CDR1 is DFQATT and CDR2 SNEGSKA (reference sequence). V was trimmed by 2 bases and J by 9 bases, leaving 17 bases between them. The CDR3 protein is CSARLGAMASIQYF. For the CDR3, the DNA is TGCAGTGCTAGATTGGGGGCCATGGCTAGCATTCAGTACTTC.

V gene TRBV2 combines with J gene TRBJ2-2, with 7 bases that match TRBD1. The CDR3 totals 15 residues. J lost 3 bases, V lost 3 bases, and 4 bases had no gene match. The germline CDR1 and CDR2 sequences are SNHLY and FYNNEI. The CDR3 nucleotides are TGTGCCAGCAGTGACTACAGGGGTCACACCGGGGAGCTGTTTTTT. It specifies CASSDYRGHTGELFF.

This clonotype was seen at least ten times. The chain employs TRBV12-3 or TRBV12-4 and TRBJ2-3; tentative D call: TRBD2 (6 bases). The length of the CDR3 is 14 residues. V lost 7 bases and J 1 base, leaving 12 bases between the germline ends. CDR3 nucleotide sequence: TGTGCCAGCACCCCTTCTAGCGGCACAGATACGCAGTATTTT. As protein: CASTPSSGTDTQYF.

V gene TRBV20-1 combines with J gene TRBJ2-1; D is possibly TRBD2 (6 bases). V lost 6 bases, J lost 7 bases, and 10 bases lay in between. This CDR3 has 11 residues. Germline lookup yields CDR1 DFQATT and CDR2 SNEGSKA (reference sequence). The chain's CDR3 is CSAQEGNEQFF. CDR3 coding DNA: TGCAGTGCACAGGAGGGGAATGAGCAGTTCTTC.

A few counts support this clonotype. This rearrangement joins TRBV7-9 to TRBJ2-3, with 12 bases fitting TRBD2. Unmatched junction bases numbered 5, after V lost 6 bases and J lost 4 bases. This CDR3 contains 15 residues. Per germline, CDR1 SEHNR and CDR2 FQNEAQ (reference sequence). The CDR3 reads CASRPLAGGADTQYF. CDR3 coding DNA: TGTGCCAGCAGACCTCTAGCGGGAGGGGCAGATACGCAGTATTTT.

V and J are TRBV12-3 or TRBV12-4 and TRBJ1-6, with TRBD1 matching over 8 bases. This CDR3 is built from 15 residues. V gave up 2 bases and J gave up 7 bases; unmatched junction bases: 4. CDR3 nucleotides: TGTGCCAGCAGTTTAACGAGACAGGGGAATTCACCCCTCCACTTT. This gives the protein CASSLTRQGNSPLHF.

This clonotype was observed many times. At one end, the junction sequence differs from germline, possibly due to a read error. This rearrangement joins TRBV5-1 to TRBJ2-5; D is unresolved. The CDR3 runs 14 residues. Germline V lookup: CDR1 SGHRS, CDR2 YFSETQ. CDR3 region: CASSLSRVQETQYF. CDR3 nucleotides: TGTGCCAGCAGCTTAAGCCGGGTCCAAGAGACCCAGTACTTC. Full variable domain (rest looked up from reference TRBV5-1 and TRBJ2-5): KAGVTQTPRYLIKTRGQQVTLSCSPISGHRSVSWYQQTPGQGLQFLFEYFSETQRNKGNFPGRFSGRQFSNSRSEMNVSTLELGDSALYLCASSLSRVQETQYFGPGTRLLVL.

This chain uses TRBV20-1 with TRBJ2-1, with 10 bases aligning to TRBD2. Trimming removed 5 bases from V and 10 bases from J; junction bases left unmatched: 5. The V gene's germline CDR1 is DFQATT and CDR2 SNEGSKA (reference sequence). The CDR3 extends over 12 amino acids. This CDR3 is CSAERTSGEQFF. In nucleotides, the CDR3 is TGCAGTGCTGAACGGACTAGCGGCGAGCAGTTCTTC.

The rearrangement uses TRBV20-1 and TRBJ2-3, with TRBD2 as a possible D gene (5 bases). Between the trimmed V and J ends, which lost 3 bases and 2 bases, there was a span of 21 bases. Germline CDR1 and CDR2: DFQATT and SNEGSKA (reference sequence). The CDR3 consists of 17 residues. For the CDR3, the DNA is TGCAGTGCTAGGCCCACCCCTACTAGACGGTCCACAGATACGCAGTATTTT. Translation: CSARPTPTRRSTDTQYF.

V is TRBV10-3 and J is TRBJ2-5; D not resolved. This CDR3 is built from 11 residues. V lost 6 bases to trimming and J lost 5 bases, with 7 bases between them. CDR1 ENHRY and CDR2 SYGVKD come from the germline V gene. The CDR3 loop is CAIRSRETQYF. The CDR3 nucleotides are TGTGCCATCAGGTCGAGGGAGACCCAGTACTTC.

The rearrangement uses TRBV20-1 and TRBJ1-1; 7 nucleotides agree with TRBD1. The CDR3 is 16 residues long. Trimming took 6 bases from V and 7 from J; bases not matched to a gene: 20. Germline CDR1 is DFQATT and CDR2 is SNEGSKA (reference sequence). The CDR3 protein is CSALRQGGAFRFEAFF. The CDR3 DNA reads as TGCAGTGCCCTTCGACAGGGTGGAGCCTTTCGATTTGAAGCTTTCTTT.

The V and J genes are TRBV7-8 and TRBJ1-2; no clear D gene. V was shortened by 5 bases and J by 6 bases, with 25 bases between the two germline ends. The length of the CDR3 is 17 residues. Germline V gene sequence: CDR1 SGHVS, CDR2 FQNEAQ. The DNA for the CDR3 is TGTGCCAGCAGCGGCGGACGGATACCTTCGTTTTCGCATGGCTACACCTTC. Translation gives CASSGGRIPSFSHGYTF.

The chain has TRBV24-1 and TRBJ1-1; 8 bases agree with TRBD1. This CDR3 is 14 amino acids long. V gave up 5 bases and J gave up 3 bases; unmatched junction bases: 4. The germline V gene encodes CDR1 KGHDR and CDR2 SFDVKD. CDR3 loop: CATSAPDRDTEAFF. In DNA form, the CDR3 reads TGTGCCACCAGTGCCCCGGACAGGGACACTGAAGCTTTCTTT.

The J gene is TRBJ1-6, the V gene TRBV5-1; no firm D call. Trimming took 4 bases from V and 7 from J, leaving 6 bases between them. The CDR3 spans 12 residues. Germline loops: CDR1 SGHRS, CDR2 YFSETQ. The CDR3 here is CASSALNSPLHF. The CDR3 DNA reads TGCGCCAGCAGCGCACTAAATTCACCCCTCCACTTT.

This chain uses TRBV6-6 with TRBJ1-1; D may be TRBD1 (6 bases). There are 13 residues in the CDR3. The V and J ends lost 6 bases and 8 bases respectively, with 16 bases between them. Germline V gene sequence: CDR1 MNHNY, CDR2 SVGAGI (reference sequence). The CDR3 bases are TGTGCCAGCAGCTACGGGGGCCAGCGAGAAGCTTTCTTT. It is translated as CASSYGGQREAFF.

A few counts support this clonotype. The chain couples TRBV4-1 to TRBJ2-4, with TRBD2 matching over 8 bases. The CDR3 length is 18 residues. Germline-derived CDR1 and CDR2 are MGHRA and YSYEKL. Trimming cost V 1 base and J 2 bases; bases outside gene matches: 10. The CDR3 DNA follows: TGCGCCAGCAGCCAAGGGGGTAGTAGCGGGAATTCCAAAAACATTCAGTACTTC. Its protein product is CASSQGGSSGNSKNIQYF.

This clonotype was seen a handful of times. The chain is built from TRBV7-9 and TRBJ2-3; D call uncertain. This CDR3 has 14 amino acids. The V gene's germline CDR1 is SEHNR and CDR2 FQNEAQ (reference sequence). V gave up 1 base and J gave up 6 bases, with 11 bases separating them. CDR3 nucleotide sequence: TGTGCCAGCAGCTTAGATCCAGCGAGTGATACGCAGTATTTT. Protein product: CASSLDPASDTQYF. The full variable domain, in which reference TRBV7-9 and TRBJ2-3 provide the parts outside the CDR3, is DTGVSQNPRHKITKRGQNVTFRCDPISEHNRLYWYRQTLGQGPEFLTYFQNEAQLEKSRLLSDRFSAERPKGSFSTLEIQRTEQGDSAMYLCASSLDPASDTQYFGPGTRLTVL.

The chain carries TRBV2 and TRBJ1-4; 10 bases align to TRBD1. Germline V gene lookup returns CDR1 SNHLY and CDR2 FYNNEI. This CDR3 contains 14 residues. The junction had 5 bases not matched to a gene; V was cut back by 6 bases and J by 7 bases. The CDR3 region has the DNA TGTGCCAGCAGGCGGACAGGGGGTTCTGAAAAACTGTTTTTT. It yields the protein CASRRTGGSEKLFF.

This clonotype was observed at least ten times. V gene TRBV4-2 combines with J gene TRBJ2-6; no definite D call. This CDR3 is built from 14 residues. Germline CDR1 is LGHNA and CDR2 is YNFKEQ. V lost 1 base to trimming and J lost 9 bases, with 10 bases between them. In nucleotides, the CDR3 is TGTGCCAGCAGCCAAGTACAGAACCTCAACGTCCTGACTTTC. Encoded protein: CASSQVQNLNVLTF.

This clonotype appeared a few times. This rearrangement joins TRBV10-3 to TRBJ1-1, with D perhaps matching TRBD1 (5 bases). Germline assignment: CDR1 ENHRY and CDR2 SYGVKD. The CDR3 is made up of 13 amino acids. Trimming took 2 bases from V and 8 from J, leaving 12 bases between them. DNA of the CDR3: TGTGCCATCAGTGAGCCCATGGGGACGGAAGCTTTCTTT. Its protein is CAISEPMGTEAFF.